The clone carrying this TCR beta chain was detected many times. Germline CDR1 MGHRA, CDR2 YSYEKL. With 2 bases removed from V and 1 base from J, the gap between germline ends came to 9 bases. CDR3 length: 15 residues. The entry originates in a study of blood T cell repertoires in COVID-19. The method was immunoSEQ multiplex PCR; TCRdb's version includes in-frame clones alone and lacks a portion of them. The data hold 200,000 to 250,000 clones, with about 79% observed a single time. Cohort placement rested on clinical history that participants reported themselves. The TCR comes from a woman in her fifties or sixties who had recovered from COVID-19. The rearrangement links TRBV4-1 to TRBJ1-3, with D uncertain. Specimen: PBMCs or T cells enriched from blood (not recorded which). CDR3 amino acids: CASSQSHGSGNTIYF. DNA for the CDR3: TGCGCCAGCAGCCAATCGCACGGGTCTGGAAACACCATATATTTT.